A single sample is the source of the 30 T cell receptor beta chains below, sequenced in a study of cytomegalovirus exposure and HLA in healthy donors (dated by TCRdb to 2015 to 2018). Library construction relied on the immunoSEQ multiplex PCR assay. A mixture of 60 forward primers for TCR Vbeta segments and 13 reverse primers for TCR Jbeta segments was used in the multiplex PCR. TCRdb obtained this table from immuneACCESS and retained in-frame rearrangements with V and J assigned. These tables miss some clones; where compared with another copy, unresolved V genes account for less than half of the shortfall, and the remainder is unexplained. In all, the sample holds fewer than 200,000 clones, and about 82% of those were seen once. Less than 0.9% of the sample is taken by the ten largest. Sequencing was done on a sample of PBMCs. These receptors originate from a female donor in good health and CMV-seronegative.

The rearrangement uses TRBV20-1 and TRBJ2-7; D gene uncertain. CDR1 is DFQATT, CDR2 SNEGSKA, per germline (reference sequence). Trimming pared 6 bases from V and 1 base from J, leaving 4 bases between. The CDR3 has 10 residues. The CDR3 bases are TGCAGTGCACTTTCCTACGAGCAGTACTTC. Its translation: CSALSYEQYF.

This chain connects TRBV7-2 to TRBJ2-1; 15 bases align to TRBD2. The CDR3 totals 15 residues. Germline V gene lookup returns CDR1 SGHTA and CDR2 FQGNSA. The V segment lost 4 bases and the J segment 6 bases; nucleotides outside the gene matches: 1. CDR3 sequence (DNA): TGTGCCAGCAGCTGGACTAGCGGGAGGGCCAATGAGCAGTTCTTC. This gives the protein CASSWTSGRANEQFF. Using reference TRBV7-2 and TRBJ2-1 for the parts outside the CDR3, the full variable domain is GAGVSQSPSNKVTEKGKDVELRCDPISGHTALYWYRQSLGQGLEFLIYFQGNSAPDKSGLPSDRFSAERTGGSVSTLTIQRTQQEDSAVYLCASSWTSGRANEQFFGPGTRLTVL.

The CDR3 here is CASSLAHAGNTEAFF. CDR3 DNA sequence: TGTGCCAGCAGCTTGGCCCACGCAGGGAACACTGAAGCTTTCTTT. The V call is TRBV5-5, the J call TRBJ1-1; D unresolved. The length of the CDR3 is 15 residues. With 0 bases removed from V and 1 base from J, the gap between germline ends came to 10 bases. Per germline, CDR1 SGHKS and CDR2 YYEKEE (reference sequence).

The rearrangement joins TRBV7-2 to TRBJ2-7, with 11 bases lining up with TRBD2. Germline V gives CDR1 SGHTA, CDR2 FQGNSA. The CDR3 extends over 16 amino acids. J gave up 4 bases and V 1 base, and 6 bases lay outside the gene matches. The CDR3 reads CASSLGLAGGLYEQYF. The CDR3 DNA reads TGTGCCAGCAGCTTAGGTCTAGCGGGAGGACTATACGAGCAGTACTTC.

This chain joins TRBV9 and TRBJ2-7; D is undetermined. Trimming took off 3 bases at V and 6 bases at J, with 13 bases between the two ends. The CDR3 extends over 13 amino acids. The V gene's germline CDR1 is SGDLS and CDR2 YYNGEE. The CDR3 protein is CASSGAGNSEQYF. In nucleotides, the CDR3 is TGTGCCAGCAGCGGGGCAGGAAACAGCGAGCAGTACTTC.

The J gene is TRBJ1-1, the V gene TRBV19, with no clear D. Germline V gene lookup returns CDR1 LNHDA and CDR2 SQIVND (reference sequence). This CDR3 has 16 amino acids. V lost 0 bases and J 4 bases, leaving 15 bases between the germline ends. The CDR3, as DNA: TGTGCCAGTAGTATAGATCGGCGGTCGGTGGGCACTGAAGCTTTCTTT. This translates into CASSIDRRSVGTEAFF.

This clone is a singleton in its sample. This CDR3 is CASSLGLAGIGETQYF. In nucleotides, the CDR3 is TGTGCCAGCAGCCTAGGACTAGCGGGAATAGGAGAGACCCAGTACTTC. The genes are TRBV7-8 and TRBJ2-5, with TRBD2 matching over 12 bases. The CDR3 spans 16 residues. J gave up 4 bases and V 5 bases, and 8 bases lay outside the gene matches. Per germline, CDR1 SGHVS and CDR2 FQNEAQ.

This chain joins TRBV9 and TRBJ2-3; D possibly corresponds to TRBD1 (5 bases). The CDR3 extends over 17 amino acids. Germline loops: CDR1 SGDLS, CDR2 YYNGEE. Trimming stripped 3 bases from V and 0 bases from J, with 17 bases between. CDR3 coding DNA: TGTGCCAGCAGCGCCCTTGGGAAGACAGCTAGCACAGATACGCAGTATTTT. Encoded protein: CASSALGKTASTDTQYF.

V usage is TRBV27 and J usage is TRBJ1-2; 8 bases map to TRBD1. Unmatched junction bases numbered 8, after V lost 4 bases and J lost 7 bases. CDR3 length equals 14 residues. Germline V lookup: CDR1 MNHEY, CDR2 SMNVEV (reference sequence). The CDR3 DNA reads TGTGCCAGCAGTTCCCTGGACAGGGTGCGTGGCTACACCTTC. Amino acids: CASSSLDRVRGYTF.

CDR3 region: CASSPTGGWYGYTF. Written as DNA, the CDR3 is TGTGCCAGCAGCCCTACAGGGGGCTGGTATGGCTACACCTTC. The chain links TRBV5-4 to TRBJ1-2; 9 bases fit TRBD1. The CDR3 runs 14 residues. CDR1 and CDR2 (germline): SGHNT, YYREEE (reference sequence). With 4 bases clipped from V and 5 bases from J, the junction kept 6 bases outside the gene matches.

The genes are TRBV7-3 and TRBJ1-1; 7 nucleotides agree with TRBD1. The CDR3 has 14 amino acids. The ends lost 4 bases at V and 0 bases at J; junction bases unmatched: 2. Germline values: CDR1 SGHTA, CDR2 FQGTGA. CDR3 DNA sequence: TGTGCCAGCAGCTCGACAGGGATGAACACTGAAGCTTTCTTT. It codes for CASSSTGMNTEAFF.

Only a few counts were recorded for this clone. The V call is TRBV6-5, the J call TRBJ2-7; possibly TRBD1 for D (6 bases). V lost 5 bases to trimming and J lost 3 bases, with 14 bases between them. There are 14 residues in the CDR3. Germline-derived CDR1 and CDR2 are MNHEY and SVGAGI. The CDR3 spells CASSDDWTVYEQYF. The CDR3 DNA sequence: TGTGCCAGCAGTGACGATTGGACAGTCTACGAGCAGTACTTC.

This clone has just a few counts. The J gene is TRBJ2-2, the V gene TRBV11-1; 8 nucleotides line up with TRBD1. CDR3 length: 15 residues. Germline V gene lookup returns CDR1 SGHAT and CDR2 FQDESV (reference sequence). V shed 3 bases, J shed 4 bases, and the junction held 4 bases outside the gene matches. The CDR3 sequence is CASSFRTGSTGELFF. As DNA, the CDR3 is TGTGCCAGCAGCTTCAGGACAGGGAGCACCGGGGAGCTGTTTTTT. Full variable domain (missing parts from reference TRBV11-1 and TRBJ2-2): EAEVAQSPRYKITEKSQAVAFWCDPISGHATLYWYRQILGQGPELLVQFQDESVVDDSQLPKDRFSAERLKGVDSTLKIQPAELGDSAMYLCASSFRTGSTGELFFGEGSRLTVL.

The chain couples TRBV5-1 to TRBJ2-1, with 8 nucleotides matching TRBD1. CDR3 length: 14 amino acids. The V gene's germline CDR1 is SGHRS and CDR2 YFSETQ. Trimming at V came to 5 bases and at J to 3 bases, leaving 4 bases not matched to a gene. CDR3 protein: CASRPTGVYNEQFF. CDR3 nucleotides: TGCGCCAGCAGACCGACAGGGGTCTACAATGAGCAGTTCTTC.

V usage is TRBV18 and J usage is TRBJ2-2; tentative D call: TRBD2 (5 bases). This CDR3 has 16 residues. Looked up from germline, CDR1 is KGHSH and CDR2 is LQKENI. Trimming stripped 1 base from V and 6 bases from J, with 15 bases between. The CDR3 sequence is CASSPHGLAAAGELFF. The DNA for the CDR3 is TGTGCCAGCTCACCACACGGTCTAGCTGCTGCCGGGGAGCTGTTTTTT.

This clone was seen more than once but under ten times. The J gene is TRBJ1-4, the V gene TRBV27; 8 bases are shared with TRBD1. Trimming removed 8 bases from V and 5 bases from J; junction bases left unmatched: 10. CDR1 and CDR2 from the germline V gene are MNHEY and SMNVEV (reference sequence). The CDR3 spans 15 residues. CDR3 bases: TGTGCCAGCTCTACTGTCACAGGGGGGAATGAAAAACTGTTTTTT. Its protein product is CASSTVTGGNEKLFF.

The chain has TRBV10-3 and TRBJ2-3, with TRBD2 matching 8 bases. Germline V gene lookup returns CDR1 ENHRY and CDR2 SYGVKD. Germline trimming cut 3 bases from V and 1 base from J; bases unmatched to any gene: 3. The CDR3 has 15 amino acids. CDR3 residues: CAISDSLAGTDTQYF. The CDR3 bases are TGTGCCATCAGTGATTCACTAGCGGGCACAGATACGCAGTATTTT.

This chain links TRBV4-3 with TRBJ2-3; 9 nucleotides agree with TRBD2. The CDR3 extends over 18 amino acids. The V gene end was trimmed by 0 bases and the J gene end by 8 bases; junction bases not matched to a gene: 15. CDR1 is LGHNA, CDR2 YSLEER, per germline. The CDR3 here is CASSQEGLATSGGATQYF. The CDR3 DNA reads TGCGCCAGCAGCCAAGAGGGACTAGCTACATCGGGGGGTGCTACGCAGTATTTT.

This clone was recorded a few times. This chain uses TRBV7-2 with TRBJ2-7; TRBD1 matches at 8 bases. With V trimmed by 5 bases and J by 7 bases, 10 bases remained unmatched. The CDR3 length is 14 residues. Per germline, CDR1 SGHTA and CDR2 FQGNSA. Written as DNA, the CDR3 is TGTGCCAGCAGCCCCCGGCCACAGGGGGGAGAGCAGTACTTC. Protein product: CASSPRPQGGEQYF. The full variable domain, rest sourced from reference TRBV7-2 and TRBJ2-7, is GAGVSQSPSNKVTEKGKDVELRCDPISGHTALYWYRQSLGQGLEFLIYFQGNSAPDKSGLPSDRFSAERTGGSVSTLTIQRTQQEDSAVYLCASSPRPQGGEQYFGPGTRLTVT.

The V and J genes are TRBV28 and TRBJ2-7; D gene uncertain. Germline V lookup: CDR1 MDHEN, CDR2 SYDVKM. The ends were cut back, 5 bases at V and 6 bases at J, with 11 bases in the middle. CDR3 length equals 12 residues. CDR3 region: CASSPISLEQYF. The CDR3 DNA follows: TGTGCCAGCAGTCCTATTAGCCTCGAGCAGTACTTC.

The chain recombines TRBV6-4 with TRBJ2-7, with D perhaps matching TRBD1 (5 bases). The V and J ends lost 3 bases and 3 bases respectively, with 9 bases between them. This CDR3 spans 13 amino acids. From germline, CDR1 is MRHNA and CDR2 SNTAGT. In DNA, the CDR3 is TGTGCCAGCAGTGAGCGTCAGGGCTACGAGCAGTACTTC. It encodes CASSERQGYEQYF.

The gene calls are TRBV11-2 and TRBJ2-7; 9 positions match TRBD2. After removal of 4 bases from V and 7 bases from J, the junction contained 11 bases not matched to a gene. Germline CDR1 and CDR2: SGHAT and FQNNGV. The CDR3 is made up of 15 amino acids. The CDR3 nucleotides read TGTGCCAGCAGCTCAGTAGCGGGAGAGGGGGCGGAGCAGTACTTC. Residues: CASSSVAGEGAEQYF.

This chain connects TRBV10-1 to TRBJ2-6; D not resolved. V dropped 7 bases and J dropped 1 base, with 14 bases sitting between them. The germline V gene has CDR1 WNHNN and CDR2 SYGVQD (reference sequence). The CDR3 sequence is 16 residues long. The DNA of the CDR3 is TGCGCCAGCACCCGAGACCCCAGGTCTGGGGCCAACGTCCTGACTTTC. Protein: CASTRDPRSGANVLTF.

This clone was recorded only once. The CDR3 DNA reads as TGTGCCACCAGCAGAGAAATTCAGGGGTGTTACACCTTC. Translation gives CATSREIQGCYTF. The chain combines TRBV15 with TRBJ1-2, with D possibly matching TRBD1 (6 bases). The germline V gene encodes CDR1 LNHNV and CDR2 YYDKDF (reference sequence). The CDR3 runs 13 residues. Trimming removed 0 bases from V and 11 bases from J, with 13 bases in between.

V and J are TRBV6-5 and TRBJ2-7; 7 nucleotides line up with TRBD2. After removal of 7 bases from V and 4 bases from J, the junction contained 7 bases not matched to a gene. The CDR3 consists of 13 residues. Germline V lookup: CDR1 MNHEY, CDR2 SVGAGI. The CDR3 nucleotides are TGTGCCAGCAAAAAGACTAGCTCTTACGAGCAGTACTTC. This encodes CASKKTSSYEQYF.

Points on this clone: The sample holds other DNA sequences that translate to the same CDR3. The chain combines TRBV27 with TRBJ1-2; 10 nucleotides agree with TRBD1. CDR3 length equals 14 residues. The junction had 2 bases not matched to a gene; V was cut back by 4 bases and J by 3 bases. Germline V gene data show CDR1 as MNHEY and CDR2 as SMNVEV (reference sequence). CDR3 in amino acids: CASSWTGGDYGYTF. CDR3 nucleotide sequence: TGTGCCAGCAGTTGGACAGGGGGGGACTATGGCTACACCTTC.

The V and J genes are TRBV2 and TRBJ1-3; possibly TRBD1 for D (6 bases). The length of the CDR3 is 15 residues. Trimming removed 5 bases from V and 4 bases from J, with 15 bases in between. Germline CDR1 is SNHLY and CDR2 is FYNNEI. This chain's CDR3 is CASSQQGAPGNTIYF. The CDR3 DNA follows: TGTGCCAGCAGTCAACAGGGCGCACCCGGAAACACCATATATTTT.

The chain recombines TRBV4-1 with TRBJ1-6, with 8 bases aligning to TRBD1. In germline, CDR1 is MGHRA, CDR2 YSYEKL. Germline trimming cut 0 bases from V and 4 bases from J; bases unmatched to any gene: 8. The CDR3 extends over 18 amino acids. The CDR3 spells CASSQESGQGQYNSPLHF. Here the CDR3 DNA reads TGCGCCAGCAGCCAAGAAAGCGGACAGGGCCAATATAATTCACCCCTCCACTTT.

This sequence joins TRBV28 and TRBJ1-5; TRBD1 might be the D (5 bases). Germline CDR1 MDHEN, CDR2 SYDVKM. Trimming cost V 2 bases and J 4 bases, with 12 bases left between them. CDR3 size: 15 residues. The CDR3 DNA reads TGTGCCAGCAGTTTAGGGTTCGGGGGGAATCAGCCCCAGCATTTT. It specifies CASSLGFGGNQPQHF.

This clone was counted a few times. This chain links TRBV11-2 with TRBJ1-4; a weak D match, TRBD1 (6 bases). V was pared by 3 bases and J by 8 bases, with 16 bases between. Germline CDR1 and CDR2: SGHAT and FQNNGV. This CDR3 is 15 amino acids long. The CDR3: CASSLPGTRGEKLFF. In DNA, the CDR3 is TGTGCCAGCAGCTTGCCCGGGACCAGGGGCGAAAAACTGTTTTTT.